This T cell receptor beta chain emerged from a study of blood T cells in healthy people across ages. Whole-study findings and limits: When set beside aged donors, long-lived donors presented more naive CD4+ cells and higher diversity.

This clonotype was seen at least ten times. Antigen unknown. Next came a second PCR, run for about 7 to 12 cycles, which used a sample-barcoded 5' primer along with a J-beta primer mix. TCRdb re-analysed the 5' RACE reads in MiXCR, keeping a single row per CDR3 protein. The sample shows hundreds of thousands of distinct CDR3 sequences, more than 25% of them seen only once. CDR1 is MNHEY, CDR2 SVGEGT, per germline. This CDR3 region has 12 residues. Trimming stripped 2 bases from V and 4 bases from J, with 5 bases between. The chain combines TRBV6-2 or TRBV6-3 with TRBJ1-1, with D unclear. The sequence derives from an elderly woman in good health. Sequenced sample: blood. The CDR3 DNA reads as TGTGCCAGCAGTTACCCAACCACTGAAGCTTTCTTT. Protein: CASSYPTTEAFF.